In this sample, the clone carrying this T cell receptor (beta chain) turned up many times. Germline V CDR1 and CDR2: MNHEY, SVGAGI. CDR3 length: 18 amino acids. The V and J ends lost 0 bases and 4 bases, in that order; junction bases with no gene match: 11. This sample stems from a study of T cells in Graves' hyperthyroidism and ophthalmopathy. Using RNA transcripts as the source, TCR beta CDR3 regions were amplified. A first-round RT-PCR of the TCR CDR3 used the HTBI primer set. TCRdb independently ran MiXCR on the multiplex PCR reads; one entry per CDR3 protein. Of hundreds of thousands of distinct CDR3 sequences in the sample, about 15% were seen once.

Sequencing was performed on blood. This sequence was found in a young woman with Graves' hyperthyroidism. The V and J genes are TRBV6-5 and TRBJ2-3; 9 positions agree with TRBD2. CDR3: CASSYSLRIAGGSDTQYF. Written as DNA, the CDR3 is TGTGCCAGCAGTTACTCCCTCCGTATTGCGGGAGGGTCAGATACGCAGTATTTT.